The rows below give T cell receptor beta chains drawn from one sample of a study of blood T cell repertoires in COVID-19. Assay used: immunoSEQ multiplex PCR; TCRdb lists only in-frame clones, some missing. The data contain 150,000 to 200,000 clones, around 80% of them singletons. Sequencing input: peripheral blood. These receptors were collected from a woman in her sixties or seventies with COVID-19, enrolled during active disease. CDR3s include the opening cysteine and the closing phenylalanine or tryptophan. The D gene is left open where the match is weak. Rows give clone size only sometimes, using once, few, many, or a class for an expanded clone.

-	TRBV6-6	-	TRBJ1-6	CASSPPITSLFTLHF	TGTGCCAGCAGTCCGCCGATTACCTCCCTATTCACCCTCCACTTT
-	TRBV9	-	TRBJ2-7	CASSVEPGGGEQYF	TGTGCCAGCAGCGTAGAACCAGGGGGAGGAGAGCAGTACTTC
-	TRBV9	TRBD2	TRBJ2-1	CASSHGGSSYNEQFF	TGTGCCAGCAGCCACGGGGGGAGCTCCTACAATGAGCAGTTCTTC
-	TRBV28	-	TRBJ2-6	CASSPNLGGTGLSGANVLTF	TGTGCCAGCAGTCCAAATCTAGGAGGGACTGGCCTCTCTGGGGCCAACGTCCTGACTTTC
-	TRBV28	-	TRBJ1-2	CASKTAGGINYGYTF	TGTGCCAGCAAAACGGCGGGGGGTATAAACTATGGCTACACCTTC
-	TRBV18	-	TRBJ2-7	CASSPNRDEQYF	TGTGCCAGCTCACCGAACAGGGACGAGCAGTACTTC
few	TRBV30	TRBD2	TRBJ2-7	CAWRGRLAGGPGEQYF	TGTGCCTGGAGAGGTCGACTAGCGGGAGGGCCGGGGGAGCAGTACTTC
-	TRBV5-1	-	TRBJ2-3	CASSLEGDTQYF	TGCGCCAGCAGCTTGGAGGGGGATACGCAGTATTTT
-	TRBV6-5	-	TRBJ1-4	CASNGMTGDNEKLFF	TGTGCCAGCAATGGAATGACAGGAGATAATGAAAAACTGTTTTTT
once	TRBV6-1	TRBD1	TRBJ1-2	CASSAVQGVGYTF	TGTGCCAGCAGTGCCGTCCAGGGGGTTGGCTACACCTTC
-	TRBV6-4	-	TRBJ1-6	CASSDFGRNSPLHF	TGTGCCAGCAGTGACTTTGGCAGGAATTCACCCCTCCACTTT
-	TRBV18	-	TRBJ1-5	CASSQDRGQPQHF	TGTGCCAGCTCACAAGACAGAGGACAGCCCCAGCATTTT
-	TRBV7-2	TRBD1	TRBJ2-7	CASSAGQGRSYEQYF	TGTGCCAGCAGCGCCGGACAGGGTAGATCCTACGAGCAGTACTTC
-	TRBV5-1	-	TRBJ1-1	CASSLATGAPSEAFF	TGCGCCAGCAGCTTAGCGACGGGTGCCCCCTCTGAAGCTTTCTTT
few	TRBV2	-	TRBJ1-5	CASRPGAGQPQHF	TGTGCCAGCAGGCCAGGAGCGGGGCAGCCCCAGCATTTT
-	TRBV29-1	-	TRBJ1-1	CSVESRGPTEAFF	TGCAGCGTTGAATCGAGAGGGCCCACTGAAGCTTTCTTT
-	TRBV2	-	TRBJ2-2	CATSRVSSSRGTGELFF	TGTGCCACGTCTCGGGTCTCTTCTAGTCGGGGCACCGGGGAGCTGTTTTTT
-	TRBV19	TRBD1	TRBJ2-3	CASSTRQGGTDTQYF	TGTGCCAGTAGTACACGACAGGGCGGGACAGATACGCAGTATTTT
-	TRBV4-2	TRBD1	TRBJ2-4	CASSHQTMDRGKNIQYF	TGTGCCAGCAGCCACCAAACTATGGACAGGGGAAAAAACATTCAGTACTTC
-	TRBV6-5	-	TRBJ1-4	CASSLPGTTNEKLFF	TGTGCCAGCAGCCTTCCGGGAACAACTAATGAAAAACTGTTTTTT
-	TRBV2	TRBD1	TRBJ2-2	CASSEDRGQNTGELFF	TGTGCCAGCAGTGAAGACAGGGGGCAAAACACCGGGGAGCTGTTTTTT
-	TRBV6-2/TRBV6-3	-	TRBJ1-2	CASSYLSGDYGYTF	TGTGCCAGCAGTTATCTGTCCGGGGACTATGGCTACACCTTC
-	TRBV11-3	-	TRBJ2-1	CASSPAGSKIMEQFF	TGTGCCAGCAGCCCGGCGGGGTCTAAGATAATGGAGCAGTTCTTC
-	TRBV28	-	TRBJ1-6	CASSLGGWGGNSPLHF	TGTGCCAGCAGTTTAGGGGGTTGGGGGGGGAATTCACCCCTCCACTTT
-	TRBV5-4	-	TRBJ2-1	CASSLVGRENEQFF	TGTGCCAGCAGCTTGGTGGGAAGGGAGAATGAGCAGTTCTTC
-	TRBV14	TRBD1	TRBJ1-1	CASSQEAGGAKAFF	TGTGCCAGCAGCCAAGAAGCAGGGGGCGCGAAAGCTTTCTTT
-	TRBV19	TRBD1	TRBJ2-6	CASSPTGSSGANVLTF	TGTGCCAGTAGTCCGACAGGGAGTTCTGGGGCCAACGTCCTGACTTTC
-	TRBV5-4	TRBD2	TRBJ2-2	CASSLGGSNTGELFF	TGTGCCAGCAGCTTGGGCGGGAGTAACACCGGGGAGCTGTTTTTT
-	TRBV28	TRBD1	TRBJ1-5	CASSFREGARYQPQHF	TGTGCCAGCAGTTTCCGCGAGGGGGCGCGTTATCAGCCCCAGCATTTT
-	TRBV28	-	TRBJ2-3	CASAPLGTSTDTQYF	TGTGCCAGCGCCCCACTAGGAACTAGCACAGATACGCAGTATTTT
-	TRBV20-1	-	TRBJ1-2	CSASRTGYGYTF	TGCAGTGCTAGTAGAACAGGTTATGGCTACACCTTC
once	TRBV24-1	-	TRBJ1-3	CATSDSGNTIYF	TGTGCCACCAGTGATAGCGGAAACACCATATATTTT
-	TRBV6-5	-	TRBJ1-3	CASWGLLGAGNTIYF	TGTGCCAGCTGGGGCCTGCTCGGAGCGGGAAACACCATATATTTT
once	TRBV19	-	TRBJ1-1	CASTRQEVNTEAFF	TGTGCCAGTACCCGACAGGAAGTTAACACTGAAGCTTTCTTT
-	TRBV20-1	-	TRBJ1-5	CSASGVGNQPQHF	TGCAGTGCTAGTGGAGTGGGCAATCAGCCCCAGCATTTT
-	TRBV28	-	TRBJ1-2	CASSPRQVPGYGYTF	TGTGCCAGCAGTCCAAGACAGGTTCCGGGCTATGGCTACACCTTC
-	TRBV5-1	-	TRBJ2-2	CASSLEWADTGELFF	TGCGCCAGCAGCTTGGAGTGGGCAGACACCGGGGAGCTGTTTTTT
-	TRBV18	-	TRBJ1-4	CASSRGEKLFF	TGTGCCAGCTCCAGAGGAGAAAAACTGTTTTTT
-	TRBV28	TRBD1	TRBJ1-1	CASRSSGQASFEAFF	TGTGCCAGCAGATCTTCGGGACAGGCGAGTTTCGAAGCTTTCTTT
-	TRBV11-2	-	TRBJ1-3	CASSQTGSGNTIYF	TGTGCCAGCAGCCAAACAGGGTCAGGAAACACCATATATTTT
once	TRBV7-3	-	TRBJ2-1	CASSLTRGGQSEQFF	TGTGCCAGCAGCCTCACCAGAGGCGGTCAAAGTGAGCAGTTCTTC
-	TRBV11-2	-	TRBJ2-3	CASSLASGIDTQYF	TGTGCCAGCAGCTTAGCTTCAGGGATAGATACGCAGTATTTT
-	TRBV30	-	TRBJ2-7	CAWSNLGGEQYF	TGTGCCTGGAGTAATCTAGGGGGCGAGCAGTACTTC
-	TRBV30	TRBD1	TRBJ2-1	CAWASRTGSYNEQFF	TGTGCCTGGGCCAGCCGGACAGGGTCCTACAATGAGCAGTTCTTC
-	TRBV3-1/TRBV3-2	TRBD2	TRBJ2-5	CASSQVTSGGLVTQYF	TGTGCCAGCAGCCAAGTGACTAGCGGGGGGCTGGTGACCCAGTACTTC